The present entry profiles one T cell receptor beta chain with its context. This clone was counted a few times. The target of this receptor is not known. A junction end diverges from the germline sequence, so it may reflect a read error. Read sequence stops 3 residues before the CDR3 end, and the germline J gene provides the missing end. The sample holds other DNA sequences that translate to the same CDR3. The CDR3 covers 13 residues, taking in both the cysteine and the phenylalanine. The DNA covers only part of the CDR3, 30 bases in frame from base 1. In the germline V gene (reference sequence), CDR1 corresponds to SGHKS and CDR2 to YYEKEE. Both CVID patients and healthy controls were predominantly of Caucasian heritage. Heparinized peripheral whole blood samples of 5 to 8 ml were collected from each donor. Genomic DNA from adults with common variable immune deficiency (CVID) and from healthy adult controls was used to sequence TCRbeta CDR3 repertoires. There were around 22 healthy adult volunteers in the control group (around twelve female and around ten male), ranging in age from about 23 to 66 years, with a mean age of about 36. Diluted blood was subjected to density centrifugation over Hypaque 1077 or Ficoll-Paque for isolation of peripheral blood mononuclear cells. Genomic DNA was obtained from unsorted mononuclear cells through either Qiagen column purification or a centrifugation-based method.

These data are taken from a study of T cell clonality in common variable immunodeficiency (dated by TCRdb to the mid-2010s). Results the study describes overall, beyond this receptor: The authors noted that sequencing repertoires of T cell subpopulations would be needed to clarify what caused the increased clonality in CVID. Increased TCRbeta clonality was found in CVID subjects compared with healthy controls (t-test p = 0.018), with the increase being most characteristic of about a third of subjects. CVID subjects shared fewer TCRbeta clones with each other than healthy controls did (p < 0.0001). Even though DNA input was the same, control samples had an average of around 82,000 unique sequences each, compared with 25,000 to 35,000 in CVID samples. Correlations of repertoire features with clinical complications were constrained by heterogeneity among patients within the CVID cohort. Reportedly, TCRbeta sequences from CVID had fewer deletions and N-nucleotide insertions, and highly modified clones with 13 or more V deletions were absent from CVID.

Equivalent amounts of genomic DNA from CVID and control samples were used as sequencing input. For every sample, a 60 bp segment covering the rearranged TCRbeta CDR3 region was amplified and then sequenced. The immunoSEQ assay, a bias-corrected multiplex PCR combined with high-throughput sequencing, was used for TCRbeta amplification. On the authors' methods: Each unique nucleotide sequence was treated as a clone and annotated with V, D and J genes, copy number and frequency. Sequences were labeled productive if in frame, and non-productive if out of frame or containing stop codons. As previously described, clonality was computed from Shannon's entropy. Mean CDR3 Kyte-Doolittle hydropathy was derived from the predicted amino acid sequences of productive clones. Using the R hclust function, scaled V gene usage was clustered hierarchically with Manhattan distance and complete linkage. Sharing of clones by CDR3 amino acid sequence was evaluated by resampling 12 repertoires per group over 100 rounds. Repertoires were searched for more than 55 published EBV-specific and a few hundred published CMV-specific TCRbeta sequences. After a couple of CVID samples that produced fewer than 10,000 sequences were dropped from the analysis, around 41 CVID repertoires remained. Entries here come from immuneACCESS through TCRdb and include only in-frame sequences with V and J called. Some clones fail to appear in such tables; in the studies checked, an unresolved V gene covers under half of the shortfall, and the cause of the remainder is unknown. From that table come the V and J calls and clone size; the DNA was used to work out D and trimming. The table notes about 47,000 clones here, none of them singletons. The top ten constitute just over 2% of the sample.

What was sequenced was peripheral blood mononuclear cells. The receptor chain draws on TRBV5-5 and TRBJ2-2; the D gene remains uncertain. This receptor was identified in a person aged 18 to 75 in good health. Incomplete CDR3 DNA: TGCGCCAGCAGCTTGTCCTACACCGGGGAG. Its coded protein is CASSLSYTGE. The entire CDR3 is CASSLSYTGELFF.